Below are 2 T cell receptor beta chains sequenced from a single sample in a study of blood T cell repertoires in COVID-19. Sequencing was performed with immunoSEQ multiplex PCR; in TCRdb, only in-frame clones are kept and a portion is missing. The sample records more than 150,000 clones, 80% being singletons. The source material was PBMCs or T cells enriched from blood (not recorded which). Receptor source: a man aged 55 to 70 who had been exposed to COVID-19.

The chain carries TRBV3-1 (or the pseudogene TRBV3-2) and TRBJ2-3; 15 bases match TRBD2. The CDR3 length is 19 residues. Trimming removed 3 bases from V and 1 base from J; junction bases left unmatched: 8. Germline V gene lookup returns CDR1 LGHDT and CDR2 YNNKEL (reference sequence). The CDR3 DNA reads TGTGCCAGCAGCCATTTTCCGGGACTAGCGGGAGGTCGCACAGATACGCAGTATTTT. Protein product: CASSHFPGLAGGRTDTQYF.

V is TRBV5-1 and J is TRBJ1-1, with 8 bases that match TRBD1. CDR1 is SGHRS, CDR2 YFSETQ, per germline. The CDR3 covers 15 residues. J gave up 6 bases and V 0 bases, and 7 bases lay outside the gene matches. The CDR3 reads CASSLETGGFSEAFF. The CDR3 DNA follows: TGCGCCAGCAGCTTGGAAACAGGGGGATTCTCTGAAGCTTTCTTT.